The table lists the clone carrying this T cell receptor (beta chain) with a few counts. The CDR3 is made up of 17 amino acids. V gave up 0 bases and J gave up 3 bases; unmatched junction bases: 8. The germline V gene encodes CDR1 SGHTA and CDR2 FQGNSA. The sample belongs to a study of PD-L1 blockade in urothelial cancer. In the study overall: Each patient had 0 to 3 earlier chemotherapy regimens.

This table comes from immunoSEQ multiplex PCR, and its TCRdb copy is limited to in-frame clones, with some not included. This sample has about 130,000 clones, with approximately 88% found just once. Time point noted: pretreatment peripheral blood. The material was PBMCs, obtained around atezolizumab (anti-PD-L1) treatment. This sequence was found in a man over 45 with urothelial cancer. V gene TRBV7-2 combines with J gene TRBJ1-3; 7 positions agree with TRBD1. For the CDR3, the DNA is TGTGCCAGCAGCTTAGCCAGTTTACAGGGGTATGGAAACACCATATATTTT. Its protein is CASSLASLQGYGNTIYF. Filled out from reference TRBV7-2 and TRBJ1-3, the complete variable domain reads GAGVSQSPSNKVTEKGKDVELRCDPISGHTALYWYRQSLGQGLEFLIYFQGNSAPDKSGLPSDRFSAERTGGSVSTLTIQRTQQEDSAVYLCASSLASLQGYGNTIYFGEGSWLTVV.